The rows below give T cell receptor beta chains drawn from one sample of a study of T cell responses to AZD1222 COVID-19 vaccine. The assay was immunoSEQ multiplex PCR, and TCRdb's table has in-frame clones only and misses some. Of fewer than 200,000 clones listed, around 90% are singletons. The sequencing used peripheral blood, collected 28 days after the second AZD1222 dose. Source of these receptors: an adult who received the AZD1222 COVID-19 vaccine. The CDR3 runs from the conserved cysteine through the conserved F or W. D genes are given only for firm matches. The listing skips clone size in some rows; elsewhere it reads once, few, many or a size class.

j_call: TRBJ1-2
clone_size: .
d_call: .
v_call: TRBV18
cdr3_aa: CASSPSAGRDGYTF
cdr3_nt: TGTGCCAGCTCACCATCTGCAGGGCGGGATGGCTACACCTTC

j_call: TRBJ1-2
clone_size: .
d_call: .
v_call: TRBV5-4
cdr3_aa: CASSLDRIYGYTF
cdr3_nt: TGTGCCAGCAGCTTGGACCGAATCTATGGCTACACCTTC

j_call: TRBJ2-3
clone_size: .
d_call: .
v_call: TRBV9
cdr3_aa: CASSVTGGETAQYF
cdr3_nt: TGTGCCAGCAGCGTAACAGGAGGGGAAACGGCGCAGTATTTT

j_call: TRBJ1-2
clone_size: .
d_call: .
v_call: TRBV7-2
cdr3_aa: CASSLGVSNYGYTF
cdr3_nt: TGTGCCAGCAGCTTAGGGGTCTCTAACTATGGCTACACCTTC

j_call: TRBJ1-5
clone_size: .
d_call: .
v_call: TRBV28
cdr3_aa: CASSFEMGPQVGQPQHF
cdr3_nt: TGTGCCAGCAGTTTCGAGATGGGACCTCAGGTGGGTCAGCCCCAGCATTTT

j_call: TRBJ1-1
clone_size: .
d_call: TRBD1
v_call: TRBV28
cdr3_aa: CASRTGGPNTEAFF
cdr3_nt: TGTGCCAGCAGGACAGGGGGGCCAAACACTGAAGCTTTCTTT

j_call: TRBJ1-2
clone_size: once
d_call: .
v_call: TRBV19
cdr3_aa: CASKVLGADYGYTF
cdr3_nt: TGTGCCAGTAAAGTTCTCGGGGCAGACTATGGCTACACCTTC

j_call: TRBJ1-1
clone_size: .
d_call: .
v_call: TRBV30
cdr3_aa: CAWSVALTEAFF
cdr3_nt: TGTGCCTGGAGTGTAGCCCTCACTGAAGCTTTCTTT

j_call: TRBJ1-5
clone_size: .
d_call: .
v_call: TRBV5-4
cdr3_aa: CASSQGGAGQPQHF
cdr3_nt: TGTGCCAGCAGCCAGGGTGGGGCGGGTCAGCCCCAGCATTTT

j_call: TRBJ2-3
clone_size: .
d_call: .
v_call: TRBV28
cdr3_aa: CASSFRLNTDTQYF
cdr3_nt: TGTGCCAGCAGTTTCCGTCTCAACACAGATACGCAGTATTTT

j_call: TRBJ1-6
clone_size: .
d_call: .
v_call: TRBV5-4
cdr3_aa: CASSPPGANSPLHF
cdr3_nt: TGTGCCAGCAGCCCCCCCGGGGCGAATTCACCCCTCCACTTT

j_call: TRBJ1-1
clone_size: .
d_call: .
v_call: TRBV5-1
cdr3_aa: CASSPGMNTEAFF
cdr3_nt: TGCGCCAGCAGCCCGGGAATGAACACTGAAGCTTTCTTT

j_call: TRBJ2-7
clone_size: once
d_call: TRBD1
v_call: TRBV6-5
cdr3_aa: CASRRTGQGYEQYF
cdr3_nt: TGTGCCAGCAGGCGGACAGGGCAGGGCTACGAGCAGTACTTC

j_call: TRBJ2-1
clone_size: .
d_call: TRBD2
v_call: TRBV6-4
cdr3_aa: CASRTSGGAYNEQFF
cdr3_nt: TGTGCCAGCAGAACTAGCGGGGGGGCCTACAATGAGCAGTTCTTC

j_call: TRBJ1-1
clone_size: .
d_call: .
v_call: TRBV19
cdr3_aa: CASSVGGNSLEAEAFF
cdr3_nt: TGTGCCAGTAGTGTGGGGGGCAACAGTCTCGAGGCTGAAGCTTTCTTT

j_call: TRBJ1-2
clone_size: .
d_call: .
v_call: TRBV7-2
cdr3_aa: CASSQPDSEDYGYTF
cdr3_nt: TGTGCCAGCAGCCAGCCGGACAGCGAAGACTATGGCTACACCTTC

j_call: TRBJ1-2
clone_size: .
d_call: .
v_call: TRBV5-1
cdr3_aa: CASSLDRLGGYTF
cdr3_nt: TGCGCCAGCAGCTTGGACAGGCTTGGTGGCTACACCTTC

j_call: TRBJ2-1
clone_size: .
d_call: TRBD2
v_call: TRBV7-2
cdr3_aa: CASSLDGGGVREQFF
cdr3_nt: TGTGCCAGCAGCTTAGATGGCGGGGGGGTCCGGGAGCAGTTCTTC

j_call: TRBJ1-1
clone_size: .
d_call: .
v_call: TRBV30
cdr3_aa: CACTTPREAFF
cdr3_nt: TGTGCCTGCACTACGCCCCGGGAAGCTTTCTTT

j_call: TRBJ1-5
clone_size: .
d_call: TRBD1
v_call: TRBV5-8
cdr3_aa: CASSHRDRLNQPQHF
cdr3_nt: TGTGCCAGCAGTCACCGGGACAGACTCAATCAGCCCCAGCATTTT

j_call: TRBJ1-2
clone_size: few
d_call: TRBD1
v_call: TRBV10-1
cdr3_aa: CASSEPPGTDHGYTF
cdr3_nt: TGCGCCAGCAGTGAGCCCCCCGGGACAGATCATGGCTACACCTTC

j_call: TRBJ1-1
clone_size: .
d_call: .
v_call: TRBV7-2
cdr3_aa: CASSLGSNTEAFF
cdr3_nt: TGTGCCAGCAGCTTAGGGTCGAACACTGAAGCTTTCTTT

j_call: TRBJ2-5
clone_size: .
d_call: TRBD1
v_call: TRBV19
cdr3_aa: CASSTVDRGYQETQYF
cdr3_nt: TGTGCCAGTAGTACGGTAGACAGGGGATATCAAGAGACCCAGTACTTC

j_call: TRBJ1-2
clone_size: .
d_call: .
v_call: TRBV5-8
cdr3_aa: CASSLLVVNGYTF
cdr3_nt: TGTGCCAGCAGCTTGTTGGTAGTGAATGGCTACACCTTC

j_call: TRBJ1-5
clone_size: once
d_call: .
v_call: TRBV19
cdr3_aa: CASSITGQTGQPQHF
cdr3_nt: TGTGCCAGTAGTATAACTGGCCAGACGGGGCAGCCCCAGCATTTT

j_call: TRBJ1-5
clone_size: .
d_call: .
v_call: TRBV28
cdr3_aa: CASRKQGSNQPQHF
cdr3_nt: TGTGCCAGCAGGAAACAGGGTAGCAATCAGCCCCAGCATTTT

j_call: TRBJ1-2
clone_size: .
d_call: .
v_call: TRBV14
cdr3_aa: CASSQRQLFYGYTF
cdr3_nt: TGTGCCAGCAGCCAAAGACAGCTCTTCTATGGCTACACCTTC

j_call: TRBJ2-5
clone_size: .
d_call: .
v_call: TRBV11-3
cdr3_aa: CASSPGTEETQYF
cdr3_nt: TGTGCCAGCAGCCCCGGGACGGAAGAGACCCAGTACTTC

j_call: TRBJ2-1
clone_size: .
d_call: .
v_call: TRBV11-2
cdr3_aa: CASSLGTYNEQFF
cdr3_nt: TGTGCCAGCAGCTTAGGGACCTACAATGAGCAGTTCTTC

j_call: TRBJ2-3
clone_size: .
d_call: .
v_call: TRBV4-1
cdr3_aa: CASSQEGQNTDTQYF
cdr3_nt: TGCGCCAGCAGCCAAGAAGGACAGAACACAGATACGCAGTATTTT

j_call: TRBJ1-2
clone_size: .
d_call: TRBD1
v_call: TRBV19
cdr3_aa: CASSRGQLNYGYTF
cdr3_nt: TGTGCCAGTAGTAGGGGACAGCTAAACTATGGCTACACCTTC

j_call: TRBJ2-5
clone_size: .
d_call: .
v_call: TRBV28
cdr3_aa: CASSFLHQETQYF
cdr3_nt: TGTGCCAGCAGTTTCCTACACCAAGAGACCCAGTACTTC

j_call: TRBJ1-2
clone_size: .
d_call: TRBD1
v_call: TRBV6-5
cdr3_aa: CASSSTGNGYTF
cdr3_nt: TGTGCCAGCAGTTCGACAGGGAATGGCTACACCTTC

j_call: TRBJ1-2
clone_size: .
d_call: .
v_call: TRBV6-1
cdr3_aa: CASSESSGFYGYTF
cdr3_nt: TGTGCCAGCAGTGAATCCTCAGGGTTTTATGGCTACACCTTC

j_call: TRBJ1-2
clone_size: .
d_call: .
v_call: TRBV20-1
cdr3_aa: CSVWGGGYTF
cdr3_nt: TGCAGTGTATGGGGGGGTGGCTACACCTTC

j_call: TRBJ2-2
clone_size: .
d_call: .
v_call: TRBV29-1
cdr3_aa: CSVEEVGANTGELFF
cdr3_nt: TGCAGCGTTGAAGAGGTGGGGGCGAACACCGGGGAGCTGTTTTTT

j_call: TRBJ1-6
clone_size: .
d_call: .
v_call: TRBV19
cdr3_aa: CASSIAQGPGSPPLNSPLHF
cdr3_nt: TGTGCCAGTAGTATAGCACAGGGACCAGGGAGCCCCCCTCTTAATTCACCCCTCCACTTT

j_call: TRBJ2-5
clone_size: few
d_call: .
v_call: TRBV5-4
cdr3_aa: CASSLVGPETQYF
cdr3_nt: TGTGCCAGCAGCTTGGTAGGGCCAGAGACCCAGTACTTC

j_call: TRBJ2-7
clone_size: .
d_call: TRBD2
v_call: TRBV7-9
cdr3_aa: CASSLTSGGRNEQYF
cdr3_nt: TGTGCCAGCAGCTTAACTAGCGGGGGGAGGAACGAGCAGTACTTC

j_call: TRBJ1-5
clone_size: .
d_call: TRBD1
v_call: TRBV15
cdr3_aa: CATSGYRGLSVQPQHF
cdr3_nt: TGTGCCACCAGCGGGTACAGGGGTCTCTCTGTTCAGCCCCAGCATTTT

j_call: TRBJ2-2
clone_size: once
d_call: TRBD1
v_call: TRBV5-1
cdr3_aa: CASKGQGAGTGELFF
cdr3_nt: TGCGCCAGCAAAGGACAGGGGGCAGGGACCGGGGAGCTGTTTTTT

j_call: TRBJ1-1
clone_size: .
d_call: .
v_call: TRBV29-1
cdr3_aa: CSVWGDLNTEAFF
cdr3_nt: TGCAGCGTCTGGGGGGATTTGAACACTGAAGCTTTCTTT

j_call: TRBJ1-1
clone_size: .
d_call: .
v_call: TRBV30
cdr3_aa: CAWSQDTDTEAFF
cdr3_nt: TGTGCCTGGAGCCAAGACACGGACACTGAAGCTTTCTTT

j_call: TRBJ2-7
clone_size: .
d_call: TRBD1
v_call: TRBV6-2/TRBV6-3
cdr3_aa: CASSYLGQVVDF
cdr3_nt: TGTGCCAGCAGTTACCTGGGACAGGTCGTGGACTTC

j_call: TRBJ1-6
clone_size: .
d_call: .
v_call: TRBV30
cdr3_aa: CAWSGGGGFDSPLHF
cdr3_nt: TGTGCCTGGAGTGGAGGGGGGGGGTTTGATTCACCCCTCCACTTT

j_call: TRBJ2-6
clone_size: .
d_call: .
v_call: TRBV18
cdr3_aa: CASSPTSGSGANVLTF
cdr3_nt: TGTGCCAGCTCACCAACATCAGGGTCTGGGGCCAACGTCCTGACTTTC

j_call: TRBJ2-3
clone_size: .
d_call: TRBD2
v_call: TRBV7-2
cdr3_aa: CASSLQTSRAPDTQYF
cdr3_nt: TGTGCCAGCAGCTTACAGACTAGCCGCGCCCCAGATACGCAGTATTTT

j_call: TRBJ1-6
clone_size: once
d_call: .
v_call: TRBV6-5
cdr3_aa: CASSASLPPLHF
cdr3_nt: TGTGCCAGCTCGGCCAGTCTGCCACCCCTCCACTTT

j_call: TRBJ2-1
clone_size: .
d_call: TRBD2
v_call: TRBV6-5
cdr3_aa: CASTQLAGGGEFF
cdr3_nt: TGTGCCAGCACCCAACTAGCGGGGGGGGGCGAGTTCTTC

j_call: TRBJ1-1
clone_size: .
d_call: TRBD1
v_call: TRBV7-2
cdr3_aa: CASSLNQGDTEAFF
cdr3_nt: TGTGCCAGCAGCTTAAACCAGGGGGACACTGAAGCTTTCTTT

j_call: TRBJ1-5
clone_size: few
d_call: TRBD1
v_call: TRBV27
cdr3_aa: CASSSLQGIQPQHF
cdr3_nt: TGTGCCAGCAGTTCACTACAGGGGATTCAGCCCCAGCATTTT

j_call: TRBJ1-3
clone_size: .
d_call: .
v_call: TRBV19
cdr3_aa: CASKKTLGNTIYF
cdr3_nt: TGTGCCAGCAAGAAAACTCTTGGAAACACCATATATTTT

j_call: TRBJ2-7
clone_size: .
d_call: .
v_call: TRBV12-3/TRBV12-4
cdr3_aa: CASSHRTSGEQYF
cdr3_nt: TGTGCCAGCAGTCACAGGACCTCGGGCGAGCAGTACTTC

j_call: TRBJ2-7
clone_size: .
d_call: .
v_call: TRBV4-1
cdr3_aa: CASSQVSQSYEQYF
cdr3_nt: TGCGCCAGCAGCCAAGTCTCACAGTCCTACGAGCAGTACTTC

j_call: TRBJ1-2
clone_size: .
d_call: .
v_call: TRBV9
cdr3_aa: CASALSGRTSSGYTF
cdr3_nt: TGTGCCAGCGCGTTATCCGGCAGGACCTCTTCGGGCTACACCTTC

j_call: TRBJ1-5
clone_size: .
d_call: .
v_call: TRBV7-2
cdr3_aa: CASSLEAGIRNQPQHF
cdr3_nt: TGTGCCAGCAGCTTAGAGGCGGGGATTCGCAATCAGCCCCAGCATTTT

j_call: TRBJ1-1
clone_size: .
d_call: .
v_call: TRBV19
cdr3_aa: CASSIGGTKNTEAFF
cdr3_nt: TGTGCCAGTAGTATAGGTGGGACTAAGAACACTGAAGCTTTCTTT

j_call: TRBJ2-3
clone_size: .
d_call: .
v_call: TRBV9
cdr3_aa: CASSPTMYTDTQYF
cdr3_nt: TGTGCCAGCAGCCCTACTATGTACACAGATACGCAGTATTTT

j_call: TRBJ2-1
clone_size: .
d_call: .
v_call: TRBV12-3/TRBV12-4
cdr3_aa: CASSPSSYNEQFF
cdr3_nt: TGTGCCAGCAGTCCGAGCTCCTACAATGAGCAGTTCTTC